Sequencing of this T cell receptor (beta chain) was carried out in a study of technical replicates of blood from several donors. Assay: immunoSEQ multiplex PCR; the TCRdb copy retains only in-frame clones and omits some. This table holds about 85,000 clones, around 94% found once. The sample consisted of T cells isolated from PBMCs. The TCR originated in a human donor in good health.

The CDR3 bases are TGCGCCAGCACCACCATCCTAGCGGGAGTTTCGGAGACCCAGTACTTC. It is translated as CASTTILAGVSETQYF. V usage is TRBV5-1 and J usage is TRBJ2-5; 10 bases fit TRBD2. Trimming removed 6 bases from V and 5 bases from J; junction bases left unmatched: 13. The CDR3 is 16 amino acids. Germline V lookup: CDR1 SGHRS, CDR2 YFSETQ. The variable domain in full, with the rest retrieved from reference TRBV5-1 and TRBJ2-5, is KAGVTQTPRYLIKTRGQQVTLSCSPISGHRSVSWYQQTPGQGLQFLFEYFSETQRNKGNFPGRFSGRQFSNSRSEMNVSTLELGDSALYLCASTTILAGVSETQYFGPGTRLLVL.